The T cell receptor beta chain described here comes from a study of beta chain features in type 1 diabetes. Across the whole study: Across every sample, around 98 million sorted cells were examined in total. Study results and caveats: Any HLA effect on TCRB rearrangement was left unresolved by small sub-analyses. Insertions were fewer and deletions more numerous at VDJ junctions in type 1 diabetes patients. There was a moderate but significant shortening of TCRB CDR3s in all four CD4+ subsets of Type 1 diabetes patients.

Germline values: CDR1 MNHEY, CDR2 SMNVEV (reference sequence). The CDR3 consists of 15 residues. V lost 0 bases to trimming and J lost 4 bases; unmatched junction nucleotides: 3. The table lists this clone with a few counts. What it binds is unknown. Isolated RNA was reverse transcribed in full, so expressed TCRB transcripts were sequenced. Assay used: immunoSEQ multiplex PCR; TCRdb lists only in-frame clones, some missing. The top ten clones hold over 0.95% of a sample with around 340,000 clones, about a tenth of them seen once. The chain combines TRBV27 with TRBJ1-2, with TRBD1 identical over 9 bases. The material sequenced was central memory CD4+ T cells from blood. The origin of this receptor is a man younger than 45 with type 1 diabetes. The CDR3 reads CASSLSTGGTYGYTF. CDR3 coding DNA: TGTGCCAGCAGTTTATCGACAGGGGGAACCTATGGCTACACCTTC.